Listed below are T cell receptor beta chains from one sample, sequenced in a study of shared clonotypes between healthy human individuals. Only in-frame clones appear in the TCRdb table, and some are missing; sequencing was by immunoSEQ multiplex PCR. The sample holds just over 2,000,000 clones, 85% to 95% seen once. The sequenced sample consisted of naive CD4+ T cells sorted from blood. Receptor source: a man aged 18 to 30 in good health. CDR3s include the opening cysteine and the closing phenylalanine or tryptophan. The D gene is left open where the match is weak. Rows may omit the clone size; those that give it use once, few, many or a size class.

j_gene: TRBJ1-4; v_gene: TRBV19; d_gene: .; abundance: .; CDR3aa: CASSTLGGSNEKLFF; CDR3nt: TGTGCCAGTAGTACCTTAGGGGGATCTAATGAAAAACTGTTTTTT
j_gene: TRBJ1-2; v_gene: TRBV9; d_gene: .; abundance: .; CDR3aa: CASSVGSAIYGYTF; CDR3nt: TGTGCCAGCAGCGTAGGCTCTGCGATCTATGGCTACACCTTC
j_gene: TRBJ2-7; v_gene: TRBV5-1; d_gene: TRBD1; abundance: .; CDR3aa: CASSFQTRDRGSEQYF; CDR3nt: TGCGCCAGCAGCTTCCAAACCCGGGACAGGGGGAGTGAGCAGTACTTC
j_gene: TRBJ2-5; v_gene: TRBV11-2; d_gene: .; abundance: once; CDR3aa: CASSLRQWGWETQYF; CDR3nt: TGTGCCAGCAGCTTACGTCAATGGGGGTGGGAGACCCAGTACTTC
j_gene: TRBJ1-1; v_gene: TRBV2; d_gene: .; abundance: .; CDR3aa: CASSEEEGRTEAFF; CDR3nt: TGTGCCAGCAGTGAAGAAGAGGGGAGGACTGAAGCTTTCTTT
j_gene: TRBJ2-2; v_gene: TRBV7-2; d_gene: .; abundance: once; CDR3aa: CASRPRVGGELFF; CDR3nt: TGTGCCAGCAGACCTCGAGTGGGCGGGGAGCTGTTTTTT
j_gene: TRBJ1-2; v_gene: TRBV21-1; d_gene: .; abundance: once; CDR3aa: CASSKEEKDSSYTF; CDR3nt: TGTGCCAGCAGCAAAGAGGAGAAGGACAGCAGCTACACCTTC
j_gene: TRBJ1-6; v_gene: TRBV10-3; d_gene: .; abundance: few; CDR3aa: CATLTGWNSPLHF; CDR3nt: TGTGCCACCTTGACAGGATGGAATTCACCCCTCCACTTT
j_gene: TRBJ2-3; v_gene: TRBV7-7; d_gene: .; abundance: .; CDR3aa: CASSFNLWFKTDTQYF; CDR3nt: TGTGCTAGCAGCTTTAACCTGTGGTTCAAGACAGATACGCAGTATTTT
j_gene: TRBJ2-4; v_gene: TRBV9; d_gene: .; abundance: .; CDR3aa: CASSFSGTPPLNIQYF; CDR3nt: TGTGCCAGCAGCTTCTCCGGGACCCCCCCTCTAAACATTCAGTACTTC
j_gene: TRBJ1-2; v_gene: TRBV4-3; d_gene: .; abundance: .; CDR3aa: CASSQVQGPYGYTF; CDR3nt: TGCGCCAGCAGCCAAGTTCAGGGGCCCTATGGCTACACCTTC
j_gene: TRBJ1-4; v_gene: TRBV5-1; d_gene: .; abundance: once; CDR3aa: CASSLGAKEKLFF; CDR3nt: TGCGCCAGCAGCTTGGGGGCAAAGGAAAAACTGTTTTTT
j_gene: TRBJ2-1; v_gene: TRBV27; d_gene: .; abundance: once; CDR3aa: CASRYLLSQFF; CDR3nt: TGTGCCAGCAGATACCTCCTTTCCCAGTTCTTC
j_gene: TRBJ2-1; v_gene: TRBV6-6; d_gene: TRBD1; abundance: .; CDR3aa: CASSYRTGAHNEQFF; CDR3nt: TGTGCCAGCAGTTACCGGACAGGGGCTCACAATGAGCAGTTCTTC
j_gene: TRBJ1-1; v_gene: TRBV30; d_gene: .; abundance: .; CDR3aa: CAWSRRVTEAFF; CDR3nt: TGTGCCTGGAGTCGGAGGGTTACTGAAGCTTTCTTT
j_gene: TRBJ2-7; v_gene: TRBV5-1; d_gene: TRBD1; abundance: .; CDR3aa: CASSSLNRTGPLEQYF; CDR3nt: TGCGCCAGCAGCTCCCTGAACAGGACAGGCCCCCTCGAGCAGTACTTC
j_gene: TRBJ1-1; v_gene: TRBV6-5; d_gene: TRBD1; abundance: once; CDR3aa: CASKGQGAVTEAFF; CDR3nt: TGTGCCAGCAAGGGACAGGGTGCAGTCACTGAAGCTTTCTTT
j_gene: TRBJ2-6; v_gene: TRBV6-5; d_gene: TRBD1; abundance: .; CDR3aa: CASSSQGSGANVLTF; CDR3nt: TGTGCCAGCAGTTCACAGGGGTCTGGGGCCAACGTCCTGACTTTC
j_gene: TRBJ2-5; v_gene: TRBV30; d_gene: .; abundance: .; CDR3aa: CAWSVLEETQYF; CDR3nt: TGTGCCTGGAGTGTACTCGAAGAGACCCAGTACTTC
j_gene: TRBJ1-5; v_gene: TRBV6-1; d_gene: TRBD1; abundance: .; CDR3aa: CASSEWTGGAGQPQHF; CDR3nt: TGTGCCAGCAGTGAGTGGACAGGGGGCGCGGGTCAGCCCCAGCATTTT
j_gene: TRBJ1-6; v_gene: TRBV27; d_gene: .; abundance: .; CDR3aa: CASSPDRNFNSPLHF; CDR3nt: TGTGCCAGCAGCCCCGACAGGAATTTTAATTCACCCCTCCACTTT
j_gene: TRBJ2-7; v_gene: TRBV4-1; d_gene: TRBD1; abundance: .; CDR3aa: CASSQPRGGGPYEQYF; CDR3nt: TGCGCCAGCAGCCAACCCCGAGGGGGCGGACCCTACGAGCAGTACTTC
j_gene: TRBJ1-3; v_gene: TRBV28; d_gene: .; abundance: .; CDR3aa: CASREGVNSGNTIYF; CDR3nt: TGTGCCAGCAGGGAGGGGGTTAACTCTGGAAACACCATATATTTT
j_gene: TRBJ1-2; v_gene: TRBV12-2; d_gene: .; abundance: .; CDR3aa: CASRLSGTGRTYGYTF; CDR3nt: TGTGCAAGTCGCTTATCCGGGACAGGGAGGACATATGGCTACACCTTC
j_gene: TRBJ2-7; v_gene: TRBV21-1; d_gene: .; abundance: .; CDR3aa: CASSKVTRGTYYEQYF; CDR3nt: TGTGCCAGCAGCAAAGTAACCAGGGGGACGTACTACGAGCAGTACTTC
j_gene: TRBJ1-1; v_gene: TRBV29-1; d_gene: .; abundance: .; CDR3aa: CSVSPGVTEAFF; CDR3nt: TGCAGCGTTAGCCCGGGGGTTACTGAAGCTTTCTTT
j_gene: TRBJ2-3; v_gene: TRBV7-9; d_gene: TRBD1; abundance: .; CDR3aa: CASSLEGTGSTDTQYF; CDR3nt: TGTGCCAGCAGCTTAGAAGGGACAGGGAGCACAGATACGCAGTATTTT
j_gene: TRBJ2-5; v_gene: TRBV11-2; d_gene: .; abundance: .; CDR3aa: CASSVLDLETQYF; CDR3nt: TGTGCCAGCAGCGTTTTAGATCTTGAGACCCAGTACTTC
j_gene: TRBJ2-3; v_gene: TRBV7-9; d_gene: TRBD2; abundance: .; CDR3aa: CASSLVSGVASTDTQYF; CDR3nt: TGTGCCAGCAGCTTAGTTAGCGGGGTCGCTAGCACAGATACGCAGTATTTT
j_gene: TRBJ1-1; v_gene: TRBV9; d_gene: .; abundance: .; CDR3aa: CASSVDSRDSRIGEAFF; CDR3nt: TGTGCCAGCAGCGTAGATTCGAGAGACAGCAGGATCGGTGAAGCTTTCTTT
j_gene: TRBJ2-7; v_gene: TRBV6-6; d_gene: .; abundance: .; CDR3aa: CASRNRDRNSYEQYF; CDR3nt: TGTGCCAGCAGAAACCGAGACAGGAACTCCTACGAGCAGTACTTC
j_gene: TRBJ2-5; v_gene: TRBV7-6; d_gene: TRBD1; abundance: few; CDR3aa: CASSSLAGTGGIKTQYF; CDR3nt: TGTGCCAGCAGCTCCTTAGCCGGGACAGGGGGCATTAAGACCCAGTACTTC
j_gene: TRBJ1-3; v_gene: TRBV30; d_gene: .; abundance: .; CDR3aa: CATPTASYSGNTIYF; CDR3nt: TGTGCCACACCGACAGCTTCCTACTCTGGAAACACCATATATTTT
j_gene: TRBJ1-5; v_gene: TRBV6-1; d_gene: .; abundance: .; CDR3aa: CASSEARGYSNQPQHF; CDR3nt: TGTGCCAGCAGTGAAGCAAGAGGTTATAGCAATCAGCCCCAGCATTTT
j_gene: TRBJ2-7; v_gene: TRBV21-1; d_gene: .; abundance: .; CDR3aa: CASSKTSPPGEQYF; CDR3nt: TGTGCCAGCAGCAAGACCTCACCCCCCGGCGAGCAGTACTTC
j_gene: TRBJ2-5; v_gene: TRBV7-6; d_gene: TRBD1; abundance: .; CDR3aa: CASSLSGTGEETQYF; CDR3nt: TGTGCCAGCAGCTTAAGCGGAACAGGGGAAGAGACCCAGTACTTC
j_gene: TRBJ2-1; v_gene: TRBV18; d_gene: .; abundance: .; CDR3aa: CASSPQSAINGQYNEQFF; CDR3nt: TGTGCCAGCTCACCACAATCGGCGATAAACGGGCAATACAATGAGCAGTTCTTC
j_gene: TRBJ1-2; v_gene: TRBV10-1; d_gene: TRBD1; abundance: few; CDR3aa: CASSEDREHGYTF; CDR3nt: TGCGCCAGCAGTGAGGACAGGGAACATGGCTACACCTTC
j_gene: TRBJ1-3; v_gene: TRBV28; d_gene: TRBD1; abundance: .; CDR3aa: CASSSGQAAGNTIYF; CDR3nt: TGTGCCAGCAGCTCGGGACAGGCGGCTGGAAACACCATATATTTT
j_gene: TRBJ1-2; v_gene: TRBV5-4; d_gene: .; abundance: .; CDR3aa: CASSLDERGYTF; CDR3nt: TGTGCCAGCAGCTTGGACGAGAGAGGCTACACCTTC
j_gene: TRBJ2-7; v_gene: TRBV7-2; d_gene: .; abundance: .; CDR3aa: CASSLAVLAVRPGNEQYF; CDR3nt: TGTGCCAGCAGTCTTGCCGTACTGGCCGTGCGGCCCGGGAACGAGCAGTACTTC
j_gene: TRBJ2-5; v_gene: TRBV18; d_gene: .; abundance: .; CDR3aa: CASSPGTQETQYF; CDR3nt: TGTGCCAGCTCACCAGGAACCCAAGAGACCCAGTACTTC